This TCR beta chain was observed in a study of blood T cells in healthy people across ages. Germline assignment: CDR1 KGHSH and CDR2 LQKENI. The CDR3 consists of 13 residues. The second PCR ran about 6 to 12 cycles with a sample-barcoded 5' primer and J-beta primers. A single record per CDR3 protein comes from TCRdb applying MiXCR to the 5' RACE reads. Of about 670,000 distinct CDR3 sequences detected, about 50% appear once; the ten largest clones hold approximately 12%. Sequenced material: blood. The gene calls are TRBV18 and TRBJ2-4; D may be TRBD1 or TRBD2 (5 bases each). Gene TRBJ2-7 matches the end of the DNA better, so the J call may be wrong. This TCR was recovered from a woman of 80 years or more in good health. The DNA for the CDR3 is TGTGCCAGTTCCGGGACCATGATCTACGAGCAGTACTTC. Its protein product is CASSGTMIYEQYF.